The source of this TCR beta chain is a study of blood T cell repertoires in COVID-19. The V end lost 6 bases, the J end lost 5 bases, and 10 bases lay between the germline ends. CDR3 length: 11 residues. CDR1 and CDR2 from the germline V gene are DFQATT and SNEGSKA (reference sequence). The authors' processing: The assay estimated nucleated cells by amplifying reference gene primers. Libraries were prepared by immunoSEQ multiplex PCR; TCRdb keeps only in-frame clonotypes and omits some of them. The D gene and trimming were derived from the DNA, and the V and J assignments and clone size from that table. The sample lists 300,000 to 400,000 clones, 75% to 90% occurring once.

This clonotype was sampled from a man in his 60s who had recovered from COVID-19. The sequenced sample consisted of PBMCs or T cells enriched from blood (not recorded which). The chain couples TRBV20-1 to TRBJ1-1, with D possibly TRBD1 on 5 matching bases. The CDR3 nucleotides read TGCAGTGCCGCGGACAAGACTGAAGCTTTCTTT. It yields the protein CSAADKTEAFF.